This TCR beta chain stems from a study of cytomegalovirus exposure and HLA in healthy donors. Study overall: From around 180 million T cells, an earlier analysis saw roughly 100 million unique TCR beta sequences.

Concerning this clone itself: Its antigen is undetermined.

The J segment lost 7 bases and the V segment lost 4 bases, leaving 10 bases of the junction unmatched. The CDR3 has 15 residues. From germline, CDR1 is GTSNPN and CDR2 SVGIG (reference sequence). The primer mix had 60 Vbeta and 13 Jbeta primers. Some clones are missing from TCRdb's copy, which holds only in-frame ones; the method was immunoSEQ multiplex PCR. The sample gives about 150,000 clones, around 78% of which show up once; less than 2% is in the top ten. Whole-study findings and limits: Reportedly, fewer N-insertions than the approximately 690-donor mean appeared in an Asian-associated ancestry cluster in a later analysis. Around 18,000 TCR beta sequences were associated with HLA alleles at 0.05 false discovery rate in a later analysis. Testing in vitro showed three CMV-associated chains specific for CMV antigens.

This chain links TRBV30 with TRBJ2-1; 10 nucleotides align to TRBD2. The origin of this receptor is a man aged 35 to 55 in good health and CMV-seronegative. The source material was PBMCs. DNA of the CDR3: TGTGCCTGGACCGTCGGAAGCGGGAGGGGGAATGAGCAGTTCTTC. Residues: CAWTVGSGRGNEQFF.